These 27 T cell receptor beta chains came from one sample sequenced in a study of T cell repertoires in cytomegalovirus infection. MiXCR, run by TCRdb on the reads, gives a single entry per CDR3 protein. The sample has 45,000 to 75,000 distinct CDR3 sequences, more than 25% seen once. No antigen is known for these receptors. Input material: PBMCs, sequenced either directly or after in vitro stimulation (not recorded which). Every receptor here comes from a human donor in good health (CMV status not recorded). Some clones in this sample may be carry-over from other donors' samples.

This chain links TRBV6-5 with TRBJ1-2; D not certain. CDR1 and CDR2 from the germline V gene are MNHEY and SVGAGI. The CDR3 is 12 amino acids. V gave up 6 bases and J gave up 8 bases, with 13 bases separating them. CDR3 in DNA: TGTGCCAGCAGGATAACTGGCGGGGGCTACACCTTC. This codes for CASRITGGGYTF.

The table lists this clonotype with a few counts. The chain recombines TRBV29-1 with TRBJ1-1; D unclear. Germline V gives CDR1 SQVTM, CDR2 ANQGSEA. The CDR3 contains 13 residues. Between the trimmed V and J ends, which lost 6 bases and 6 bases, there was a span of 17 bases. The CDR3 reads CSVQMGWPPEAFF. The CDR3 DNA reads as TGCAGCGTCCAAATGGGTTGGCCCCCTGAAGCTTTCTTT.

The chain carries TRBV7-8 and TRBJ1-1, with D tentatively TRBD1 (5 bases). CDR3 length: 16 residues. Between the trimmed V and J ends, which lost 1 base and 0 bases, there was a span of 12 bases. Germline loops: CDR1 SGHVS, CDR2 FQNEAQ. CDR3 sequence: CASSLGGAGVNTEAFF. CDR3 bases: TGTGCCAGCAGCTTAGGAGGGGCAGGAGTGAACACTGAAGCTTTCTTT.

The chain couples TRBV7-9 to TRBJ2-2; 13 bases agree with TRBD2. The trim removed 4 bases at V and 4 bases at J, leaving 9 bases unmatched. Germline V CDR1 and CDR2: SEHNR, FQNEAQ (reference sequence). This CDR3 is built from 18 residues. CDR3 in DNA: TGTGCCAGCAGCTCAAGACTAGCGGGGGGCCTAAGCACCGGGGAGCTGTTTTTT. It encodes CASSSRLAGGLSTGELFF.

This clonotype was counted at least ten times. The genes are TRBV4-1 and TRBJ2-2; D might be TRBD2 (5 bases). The CDR3 has 14 amino acids. V lost 4 bases and J lost 3, with 9 bases in between. Germline V gene sequence: CDR1 MGHRA, CDR2 YSYEKL. CDR3 nucleotide sequence: TGCGCCAGCAGCCGGACGCGGGACACCGGGGAGCTGTTTTTT. It yields the protein CASSRTRDTGELFF.

This clonotype has more than one count but fewer than ten. This chain uses TRBV7-9 with TRBJ2-3, with D possibly TRBD2 on 5 matching bases. V was clipped by 6 bases and J by 0 bases, with 13 bases between them. The CDR3 consists of 15 residues. From germline, CDR1 is SEHNR and CDR2 FQNEAQ (reference sequence). This chain's CDR3 is CASRILAGSTDTQYF. The CDR3 nucleotides read TGTGCCAGCAGGATCTTGGCGGGTAGCACAGATACGCAGTATTTT.

This chain links TRBV7-9 with TRBJ1-6; D not certain. Trimming left V 3 bases short and J 6 bases short, with 9 bases between. Germline V lookup: CDR1 SEHNR, CDR2 FQNEAQ (reference sequence). The CDR3 loop spans 14 amino acids. CDR3 nucleotide sequence: TGTGCCAGCAGCTTTGAAAAGAGTAATTCACCCCTCCACTTT. Translating gives CASSFEKSNSPLHF.

This clonotype was observed a few times. The chain employs TRBV6-2 or TRBV6-3 and TRBJ1-5; TRBD1 agrees at 11 bases. This CDR3 has 15 residues. From germline, CDR1 is MNHEY and CDR2 SVGEGT. The ends lost 5 bases at V and 4 bases at J; junction bases unmatched: 4. The CDR3 DNA reads as TGTGCCAGCAGTCACGGGACAGGGGGTAATCAGCCCCAGCATTTT. As protein: CASSHGTGGNQPQHF.

This clonotype was detected a few times. The chain couples TRBV19 to TRBJ2-3, with 8 positions matching TRBD2. Germline CDR1 and CDR2: LNHDA and SQIVND (reference sequence). The CDR3 contains 15 residues. V was pared by 3 bases and J by 8 bases, with 10 bases of the junction left unmatched. The CDR3 region has the DNA TGTGCCAGTAGTATCGGGCCGGGGGGGTCTGGTACGCAGTATTTT. Its translation: CASSIGPGGSGTQYF.

This clonotype was seen at least ten times. The chain combines TRBV7-2 with TRBJ2-3; maybe TRBD2 (6 bases). CDR1 is SGHTA and CDR2 is FQGNSA in the germline V gene. The CDR3 is made up of 15 amino acids. V dropped 4 bases and J dropped 1 base, with 12 bases sitting between them. CDR3 sequence: CASSSTGLRTDTQYF. The CDR3 bases are TGTGCCAGCAGCTCCACGGGACTCCGCACAGATACGCAGTATTTT.

V is TRBV4-1 and J is TRBJ2-4; 10 nucleotides align to TRBD1. This CDR3 region has 17 residues. CDR1 and CDR2 (germline): MGHRA, YSYEKL. The V segment lost 5 bases and the J segment 0 bases; nucleotides outside the gene matches: 7. CDR3 coding DNA: TGCGCCAGCAGCTCTCCGGGACAGGGGAAAGCCAAAAACATTCAGTACTTC. Its translation: CASSSPGQGKAKNIQYF.

The chain combines TRBV27 with TRBJ2-3; D is unclear. Germline V CDR1 and CDR2: MNHEY, SMNVEV (reference sequence). CDR3 length equals 15 residues. V was clipped by 6 bases and J by 6 bases, with 19 bases between them. The chain's CDR3 is CASSPSPRFGDTQYF. The CDR3 bases are TGTGCCAGCAGCCCCTCCCCCAGGTTTGGGGATACGCAGTATTTT.

The V call is TRBV18, the J call TRBJ2-5, with TRBD2 matching 13 bases. After removal of 6 bases from V and 5 bases from J, the junction contained 6 bases not matched to a gene. The CDR3 covers 15 residues. Per germline, CDR1 KGHSH and CDR2 LQKENI. Here the CDR3 reads CASSPGLAGRETQYF. CDR3 in DNA: TGTGCCAGCTCGCCGGGACTAGCGGGAAGGGAGACCCAGTACTTC.

This clonotype was detected a few times. The V call is TRBV2, the J call TRBJ2-7, with D possibly being TRBD1 (5 bases). The CDR3 consists of 12 residues. In germline, CDR1 is SNHLY, CDR2 FYNNEI. The V end was cut by 8 bases, the J end by 6 bases, with 14 bases between. This CDR3 reads CASRGTGSEQYF. CDR3 sequence (DNA): TGTGCCAGCCGAGGAACAGGCTCCGAGCAGTACTTC. The full variable domain, with the rest looked up from reference TRBV2 and TRBJ2-7, is EPEVTQTPSHQVTQMGQEVILRCVPISNHLYFYWYRQILGQKVEFLVSFYNNEISEKSEIFDDQFSVERPDGSNFTLKIRSTKLEDSAMYFCASRGTGSEQYFGPGTRLTVT.

V and J are TRBV11-3 and TRBJ2-1; either TRBD1 or TRBD2 may supply D (5 bases each). There are 14 residues in the CDR3. The germline V gene encodes CDR1 SGHNT and CDR2 YENEEA. V lost 1 base to trimming and J lost 8 bases, with 12 bases between them. The chain's CDR3 is CASSLGALGDEQFF. In DNA form, the CDR3 reads TGTGCCAGCAGCTTAGGGGCACTAGGGGATGAGCAGTTCTTC.

The chain links TRBV15 to TRBJ2-5, with 7 bases aligning to TRBD1. Losses at the gene ends were 1 base for V and 2 bases for J; bases not matched to a gene: 7. The CDR3 is 16 residues long. Germline lookup yields CDR1 LNHNV and CDR2 YYDKDF (reference sequence). The CDR3 DNA is TGTGCCACCAGCAGAGCTACAGGGGCGGAGCAAGAGACCCAGTACTTC. This gives the protein CATSRATGAEQETQYF.

A few counts support this clonotype. This chain joins TRBV7-2 and TRBJ1-1; D ambiguous. CDR1 and CDR2 from the germline V gene are SGHTA and FQGNSA. The CDR3 is 13 amino acids. Trimming took off 1 base at V and 3 bases at J, with 6 bases between the two ends. In nucleotides, the CDR3 is TGTGCCAGCAGCTTAGGCCCCGACACTGAAGCTTTCTTT. Translating gives CASSLGPDTEAFF.

This rearrangement joins TRBV4-3 to TRBJ1-3, with D unresolved. Trimming removed 2 bases at V and 0 bases at J, with 8 bases between. Germline values: CDR1 LGHNA, CDR2 YSLEER. The CDR3 covers 15 residues. The CDR3 loop reads CASSQTAGSGNTIYF. The CDR3 nucleotides are TGCGCCAGCAGCCAAACAGCCGGCTCTGGAAACACCATATATTTT.

This clonotype was recorded a few times. This chain connects TRBV7-2 to TRBJ2-3, with 9 bases identical to TRBD2. CDR1 is SGHTA and CDR2 is FQGNSA in the germline V gene. V shed 1 base, J shed 6 bases, and the junction held 8 bases outside the gene matches. The length of the CDR3 is 16 residues. The CDR3: CASSLDGGGARDTQYF. The CDR3 coding sequence is TGTGCCAGCAGCTTAGACGGCGGGGGGGCCCGGGATACGCAGTATTTT.

The chain has TRBV7-9 and TRBJ2-1, with 9 bases identical to TRBD2. V was clipped by 3 bases and J by 8 bases; unmatched bases: 8. This CDR3 has 15 residues. Germline V CDR1 and CDR2: SEHNR, FQNEAQ (reference sequence). DNA for the CDR3: TGTGCCAGCAGCTTTCGCGGGAGGGCCGCTGATGAGCAGTTCTTC. Its protein is CASSFRGRAADEQFF. Together with reference TRBV7-9 and TRBJ2-1, the CDR3 gives the full variable domain: DTGVSQNPRHKITKRGQNVTFRCDPISEHNRLYWYRQTLGQGPEFLTYFQNEAQLEKSRLLSDRFSAERPKGSFSTLEIQRTEQGDSAMYLCASSFRGRAADEQFFGPGTRLTVL.

V is TRBV7-9 and J is TRBJ2-2, with no clear D. Germline V gene data show CDR1 as SEHNR and CDR2 as FQNEAQ (reference sequence). CDR3 length equals 12 residues. The V gene lost 8 bases and the J gene lost 5 bases, with 9 bases spanning the gap. The DNA for the CDR3 is TGTGCCAGCTATACAAGGACCGGGGAGCTGTTTTTT. This sequence encodes CASYTRTGELFF.

There are many counts of this clonotype. The chain combines TRBV4-3 with TRBJ2-7, with 8 nucleotides matching TRBD1. J was trimmed by 2 bases and V by 3 bases; bases with no gene match: 9. The CDR3 covers 16 residues. Germline-derived CDR1 and CDR2 are LGHNA and YSLEER. CDR3 nucleotide sequence: TGCGCCAGCAGCCATAGCGCGACAGGGGAGACCTACGAGCAGTACTTC. It yields the protein CASSHSATGETYEQYF.

With regard to this clonotype: A read error may explain this, as a much larger clone is one base away. The chain has TRBV10-2 and TRBJ2-1; D possibly matches TRBD1 or TRBD2 (5 bases each). V lost 4 bases, J lost 7 bases, and 14 bases lay in between. The CDR3 runs 14 residues. Germline assignment: CDR1 WSHSY and CDR2 SAAADI. The CDR3 nucleotides read TGCGCCAGCAGTGTTCGGGTGAGGGGAAATGAGCAGTTCTTC. It is translated as CASSVRVRGNEQFF.

The chain uses TRBV5-6 and TRBJ2-3; D remains unclear. Looked up from germline, CDR1 is SGHDT and CDR2 is YYEEEE. V dropped 2 bases and J dropped 1 base, with 8 bases sitting between them. The CDR3 is 14 amino acids. The CDR3 loop is CASSFGVGTDTQYF. As DNA, the CDR3 is TGTGCCAGCAGCTTTGGAGTGGGCACAGATACGCAGTATTTT.

This clonotype was observed at least ten times. The rearrangement joins TRBV4-1 to TRBJ1-1; D perhaps matches TRBD1 (6 bases). V was trimmed by 3 bases and J by 3 bases, leaving 17 bases between them. Germline loops: CDR1 MGHRA, CDR2 YSYEKL. There are 16 residues in the CDR3. CDR3 sequence: CASSHTRFGGHTEAFF. In nucleotides, the CDR3 is TGCGCCAGCAGCCACACCCGATTCGGGGGCCACACTGAAGCTTTCTTT.

This clonotype was seen only a few times. The rearrangement joins TRBV20-1 to TRBJ2-5, with no clear D. This CDR3 contains 11 residues. Per germline, CDR1 DFQATT and CDR2 SNEGSKA (reference sequence). Trimming took off 3 bases at V and 5 bases at J, with 7 bases between the two ends. The CDR3 loop reads CSASLGETQYF. In nucleotides, the CDR3 is TGCAGTGCTAGTTTGGGGGAGACCCAGTACTTC.

The chain links TRBV4-3 to TRBJ2-2; 12 nucleotides align to TRBD2. The V and J ends lost 1 base and 4 bases, in that order; junction bases with no gene match: 10. CDR1 is LGHNA and CDR2 is YSLEER in the germline V gene. This CDR3 region has 19 residues. The CDR3 DNA is TGCGCCAGCAGCCAAGTAGGCCTAGCGGGGGGGCCTAGCACCGGGGAGCTGTTTTTT. Its translation: CASSQVGLAGGPSTGELFF.